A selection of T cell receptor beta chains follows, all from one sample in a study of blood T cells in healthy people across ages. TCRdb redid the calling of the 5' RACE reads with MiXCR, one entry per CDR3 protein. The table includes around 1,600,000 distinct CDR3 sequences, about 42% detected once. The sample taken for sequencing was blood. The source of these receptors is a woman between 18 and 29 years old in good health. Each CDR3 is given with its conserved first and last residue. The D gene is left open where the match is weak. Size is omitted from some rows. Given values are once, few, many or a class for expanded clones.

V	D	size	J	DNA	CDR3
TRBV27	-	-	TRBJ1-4	TGTGCCAGCGGGAAACGGGAAGGTGAAAAACTGTTTTTT	CASGKREGEKLFF
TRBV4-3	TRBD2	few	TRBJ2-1	TGCGCCAGCAGCCTAGGGACTAGCGGGAATCAGCAGTTCTTC	CASSLGTSGNQQFF
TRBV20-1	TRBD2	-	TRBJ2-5	TGCAGTGCTAAGGGACTAGCGATGTACCAAGAGACCCAGTACTTC	CSAKGLAMYQETQYF
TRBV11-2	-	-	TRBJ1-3	TGTGCCAGCAGCAAGGATCGAAACACCATATATTTT	CASSKDRNTIYF
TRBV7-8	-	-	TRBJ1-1	TGTGCCAGCAGCTTATATGGAGCCCCTGAAGCTTTCTTT	CASSLYGAPEAFF
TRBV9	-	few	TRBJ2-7	TGTGCCAGCAGCGTAGGTCCAACGGCCTACAATGAGCAGTACTTC	CASSVGPTAYNEQYF
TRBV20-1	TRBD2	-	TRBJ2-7	TGCAGTGCTAGAATACGGGGGGTGGCCTACAATGAGCAGTACTTC	CSARIRGVAYNEQYF
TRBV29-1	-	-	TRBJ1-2	TGCAGCGTTGAAGGTGGCGCTAACTATGGCTACACCTTC	CSVEGGANYGYTF
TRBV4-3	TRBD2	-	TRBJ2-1	TGCGCCAGCAGCCAAGGGACTAGCGGGAGGGACCTAGTCCATGAGCAGTTCTTC	CASSQGTSGRDLVHEQFF
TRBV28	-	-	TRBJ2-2	TGTGCCAGCAGCTCTTCGCCGGAGCTGTTTTTT	CASSSSPELFF
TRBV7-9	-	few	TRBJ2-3	TGTGCCAGCAGCTTAGAACAGCACACAGATACGCAGTATTTT	CASSLEQHTDTQYF
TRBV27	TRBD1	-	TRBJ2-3	TGTGCCAGCAGTGGGACAGGGGGGTTCGGGGATACGCAGTATTTT	CASSGTGGFGDTQYF
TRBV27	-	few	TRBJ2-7	TGTGCCAGCAGTTACCCCATAGTAATAGGAACACACGAGCAGTACTTC	CASSYPIVIGTHEQYF
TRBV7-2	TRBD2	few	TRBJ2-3	TGTGCCAGCAGGTCCGGGACTAGCGGGAGCACAGATACGCAGTATTTT	CASRSGTSGSTDTQYF
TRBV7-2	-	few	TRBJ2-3	TGTGCCAGCAGCGCCACTGTACAGGTTATGTATCACACAGATACGCAGTATTTT	CASSATVQVMYHTDTQYF
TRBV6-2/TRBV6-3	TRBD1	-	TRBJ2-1	TGTGCCAGCAGACGGACAGGGCATTACAATGAGCAGTTCTTC	CASRRTGHYNEQFF
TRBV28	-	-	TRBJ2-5	TGTGCCAGCAGCCAACTAGTAAGTGAGCAGTACTTC	CASSQLVSEQYF
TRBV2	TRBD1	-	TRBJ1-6	TGTGCCAGCAGCGCCGACCGACAAGACAGGGAGGGCCTTTTGTATAATTCACCCCTCCACTTT	CASSADRQDREGLLYNSPLHF
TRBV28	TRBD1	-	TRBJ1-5	TGTGCCAGCAGGACAGGGGGCGAAGGAAGCAATCAGCCCCAGCATTTT	CASRTGGEGSNQPQHF
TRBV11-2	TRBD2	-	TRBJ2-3	TGTGCCAGCAGCTTAGGGTCAATCCTAGCGGGGGCCGGGTCGTTTTTACGCACAGATACGCAGTATTTT	CASSLGSILAGAGSFLRTDTQYF
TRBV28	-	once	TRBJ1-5	TGTGCCAGCAGTCAGCGTAGTCAGCCCCAGCATTTT	CASSQRSQPQHF
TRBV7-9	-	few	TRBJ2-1	TGTGCCAGCAGCGGGGACCCGAACAATGAGCAGTTCTTC	CASSGDPNNEQFF
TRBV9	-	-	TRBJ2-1	TGTGCCAGCAGCGTAGTCGGGAGTAGCGACTACAATGAGCAGTTCTTC	CASSVVGSSDYNEQFF
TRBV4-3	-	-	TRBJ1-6	TGCGCCAGCAGCAGGTCAGGGGATCGCTCCTATAATTCACCCCTCCACTTT	CASSRSGDRSYNSPLHF
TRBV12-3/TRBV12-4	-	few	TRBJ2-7	TGTGCCAGCACCACACAGCGCGGAAGCGAGCAGTACTTC	CASTTQRGSEQYF
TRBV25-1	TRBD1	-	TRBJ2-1	TGTGCCAGCAGTGACCAAGACAGGGACAGGACCCATGAGCAGTTCTTC	CASSDQDRDRTHEQFF